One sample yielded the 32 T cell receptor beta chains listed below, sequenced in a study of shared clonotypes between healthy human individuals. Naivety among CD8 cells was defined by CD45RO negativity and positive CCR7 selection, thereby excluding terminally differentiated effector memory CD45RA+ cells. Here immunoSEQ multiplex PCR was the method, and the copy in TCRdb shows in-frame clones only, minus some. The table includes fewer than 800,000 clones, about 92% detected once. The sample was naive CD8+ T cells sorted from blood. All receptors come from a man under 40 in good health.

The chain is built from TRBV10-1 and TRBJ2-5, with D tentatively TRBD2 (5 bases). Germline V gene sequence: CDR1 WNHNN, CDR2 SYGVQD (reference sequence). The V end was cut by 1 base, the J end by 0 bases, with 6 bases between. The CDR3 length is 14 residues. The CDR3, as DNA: TGCGCCAGCAGTGAGTTTAGCGACCAAGAGACCCAGTACTTC. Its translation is CASSEFSDQETQYF.

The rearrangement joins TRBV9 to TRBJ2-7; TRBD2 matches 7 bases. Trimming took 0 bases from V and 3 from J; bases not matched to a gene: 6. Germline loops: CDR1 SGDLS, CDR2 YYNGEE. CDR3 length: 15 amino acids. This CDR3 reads CASSVDGGSGYEQYF. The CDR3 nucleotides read TGTGCCAGCAGCGTAGATGGCGGGAGTGGCTACGAGCAGTACTTC.

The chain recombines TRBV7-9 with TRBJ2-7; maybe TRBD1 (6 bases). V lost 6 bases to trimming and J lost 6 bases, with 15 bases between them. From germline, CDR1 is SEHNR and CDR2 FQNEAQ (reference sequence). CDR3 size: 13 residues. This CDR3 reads CASSGTSPAEQYF. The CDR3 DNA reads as TGTGCCAGCAGTGGGACATCTCCGGCCGAGCAGTACTTC.

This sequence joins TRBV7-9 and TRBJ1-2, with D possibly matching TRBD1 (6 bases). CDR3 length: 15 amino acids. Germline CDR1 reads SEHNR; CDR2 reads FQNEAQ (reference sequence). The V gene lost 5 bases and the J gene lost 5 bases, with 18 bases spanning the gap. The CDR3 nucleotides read TGTGCCAGCAGCCCAAGTTCGGGGGGGCAGTATGGCTACACCTTC. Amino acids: CASSPSSGGQYGYTF.

CDR3 DNA: TGCGCCAGCGGGCCCGGGTCAACCTACGAGCAGTACTTC. Translating gives CASGPGSTYEQYF. This chain joins TRBV5-1 and TRBJ2-7; D is uncertain. V was shortened by 7 bases and J by 2 bases, with 13 bases between the two germline ends. There are 13 residues in the CDR3. CDR1 and CDR2 from the germline V gene are SGHRS and YFSETQ.

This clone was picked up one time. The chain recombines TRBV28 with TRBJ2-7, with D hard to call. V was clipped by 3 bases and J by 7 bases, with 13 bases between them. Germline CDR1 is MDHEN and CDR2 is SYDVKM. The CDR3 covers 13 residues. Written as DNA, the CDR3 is TGTGCCAGCAGTTTGCTCCCTACTAATGAGCAGTACTTC. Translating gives CASSLLPTNEQYF.

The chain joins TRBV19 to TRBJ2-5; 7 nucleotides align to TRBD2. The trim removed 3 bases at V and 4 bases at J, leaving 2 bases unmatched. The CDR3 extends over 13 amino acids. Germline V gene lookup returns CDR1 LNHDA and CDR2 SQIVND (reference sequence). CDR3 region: CASSISGGETQYF. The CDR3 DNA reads TGTGCCAGTAGTATTTCGGGAGGAGAGACCCAGTACTTC. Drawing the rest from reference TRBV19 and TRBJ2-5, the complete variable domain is DGGITQSPKYLFRKEGQNVTLSCEQNLNHDAMYWYRQDPGQGLRLIYYSQIVNDFQKGDIAEGYSVSREKKESFPLTVTSAQKNPTAFYLCASSISGGETQYFGPGTRLLVL.

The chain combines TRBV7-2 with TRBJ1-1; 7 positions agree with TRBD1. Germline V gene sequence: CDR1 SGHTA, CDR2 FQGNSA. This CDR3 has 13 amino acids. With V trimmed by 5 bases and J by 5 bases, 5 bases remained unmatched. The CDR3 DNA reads TGTGCCAGCAGCGCGTACAGGGGAACTGAAGCTTTCTTT. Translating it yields CASSAYRGTEAFF.

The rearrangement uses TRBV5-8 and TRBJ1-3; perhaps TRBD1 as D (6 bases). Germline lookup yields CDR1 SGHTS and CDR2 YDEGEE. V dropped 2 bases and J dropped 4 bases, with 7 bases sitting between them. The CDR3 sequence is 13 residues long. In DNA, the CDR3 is TGTGCCAGCAGCTTAACAGGGGGAAACACCATATATTTT. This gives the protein CASSLTGGNTIYF.

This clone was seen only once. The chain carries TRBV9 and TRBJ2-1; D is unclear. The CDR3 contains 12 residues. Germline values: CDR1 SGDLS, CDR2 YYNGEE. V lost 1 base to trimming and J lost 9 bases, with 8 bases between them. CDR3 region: CASSVSAAEQFF. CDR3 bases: TGTGCCAGCAGCGTATCGGCCGCTGAGCAGTTCTTC.

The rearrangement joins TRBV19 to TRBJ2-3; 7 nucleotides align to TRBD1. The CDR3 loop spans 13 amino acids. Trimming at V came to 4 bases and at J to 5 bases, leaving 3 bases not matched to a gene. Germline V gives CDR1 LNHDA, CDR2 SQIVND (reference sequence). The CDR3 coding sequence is TGTGCCAGTAGTAGGCCAGGGGGAGATACGCAGTATTTT. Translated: CASSRPGGDTQYF.

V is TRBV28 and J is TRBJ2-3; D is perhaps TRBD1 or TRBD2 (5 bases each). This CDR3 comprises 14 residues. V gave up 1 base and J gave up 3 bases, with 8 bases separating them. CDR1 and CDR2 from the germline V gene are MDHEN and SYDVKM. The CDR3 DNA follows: TGTGCCAGCAGTTTATCCGAGGGGACAGATACGCAGTATTTT. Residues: CASSLSEGTDTQYF. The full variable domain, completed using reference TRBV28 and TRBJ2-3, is DVKVTQSSRYLVKRTGEKVFLECVQDMDHENMFWYRQDPGLGLRLIYFSYDVKMKEKGDIPEGYSVSREKKERFSLILESASTNQTSMYLCASSLSEGTDTQYFGPGTRLTVL.

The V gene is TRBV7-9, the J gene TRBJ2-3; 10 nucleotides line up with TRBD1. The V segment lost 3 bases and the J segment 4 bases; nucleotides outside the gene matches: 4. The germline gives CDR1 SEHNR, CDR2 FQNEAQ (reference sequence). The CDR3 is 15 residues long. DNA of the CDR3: TGTGCCAGCAGCTTGGGACAGGGGACGGCAGATACGCAGTATTTT. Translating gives CASSLGQGTADTQYF.

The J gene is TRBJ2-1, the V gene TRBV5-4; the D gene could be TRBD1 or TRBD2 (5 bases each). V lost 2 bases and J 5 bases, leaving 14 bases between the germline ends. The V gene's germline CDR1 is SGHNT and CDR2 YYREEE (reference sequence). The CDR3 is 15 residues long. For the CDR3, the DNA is TGTGCCAGCAGCTTATGGGGGACGGGTGACAATGAGCAGTTCTTC. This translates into CASSLWGTGDNEQFF.

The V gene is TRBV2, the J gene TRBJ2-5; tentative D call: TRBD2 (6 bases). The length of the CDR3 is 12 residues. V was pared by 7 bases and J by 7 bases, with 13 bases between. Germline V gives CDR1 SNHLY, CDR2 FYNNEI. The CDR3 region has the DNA TGTGCCAGCACCGGGATGCGGGGGACCCAGTACTTC. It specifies CASTGMRGTQYF. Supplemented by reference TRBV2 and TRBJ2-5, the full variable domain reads EPEVTQTPSHQVTQMGQEVILRCVPISNHLYFYWYRQILGQKVEFLVSFYNNEISEKSEIFDDQFSVERPDGSNFTLKIRSTKLEDSAMYFCASTGMRGTQYFGPGTRLLVL.

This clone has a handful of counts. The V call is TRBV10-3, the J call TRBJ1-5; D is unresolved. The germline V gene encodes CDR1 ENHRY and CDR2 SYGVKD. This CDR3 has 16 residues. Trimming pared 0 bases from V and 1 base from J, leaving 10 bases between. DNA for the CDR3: TGTGCCATCAGTGAGTCGTCAGGCGGCAGCAATCAGCCCCAGCATTTT. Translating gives CAISESSGGSNQPQHF.

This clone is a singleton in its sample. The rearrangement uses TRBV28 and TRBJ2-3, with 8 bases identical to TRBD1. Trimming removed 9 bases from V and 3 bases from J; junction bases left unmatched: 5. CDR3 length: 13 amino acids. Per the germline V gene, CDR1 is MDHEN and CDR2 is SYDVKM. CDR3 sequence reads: CASDRGRTDTQYF. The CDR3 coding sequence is TGTGCCAGTGACAGGGGTCGGACAGATACGCAGTATTTT.

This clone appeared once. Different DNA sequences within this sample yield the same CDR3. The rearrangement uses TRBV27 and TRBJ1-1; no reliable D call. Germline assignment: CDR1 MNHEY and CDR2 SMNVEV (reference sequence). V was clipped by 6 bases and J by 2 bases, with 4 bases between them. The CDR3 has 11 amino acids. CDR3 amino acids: CASRSNTEAFF. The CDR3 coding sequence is TGTGCCAGCAGGAGTAACACTGAAGCTTTCTTT.

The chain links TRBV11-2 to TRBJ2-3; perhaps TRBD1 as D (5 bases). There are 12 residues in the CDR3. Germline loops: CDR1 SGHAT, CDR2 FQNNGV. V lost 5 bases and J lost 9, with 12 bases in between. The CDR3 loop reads CASSIQGDTQYF. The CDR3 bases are TGTGCCAGCAGCATCCAGGGTGACACGCAGTATTTT.

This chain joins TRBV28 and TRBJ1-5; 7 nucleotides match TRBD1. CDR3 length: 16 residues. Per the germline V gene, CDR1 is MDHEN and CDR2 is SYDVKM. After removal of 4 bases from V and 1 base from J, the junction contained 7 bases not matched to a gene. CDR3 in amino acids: CASSSRQGGSNQPQHF. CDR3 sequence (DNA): TGTGCCAGCAGTTCCAGACAGGGAGGGAGCAATCAGCCCCAGCATTTT.

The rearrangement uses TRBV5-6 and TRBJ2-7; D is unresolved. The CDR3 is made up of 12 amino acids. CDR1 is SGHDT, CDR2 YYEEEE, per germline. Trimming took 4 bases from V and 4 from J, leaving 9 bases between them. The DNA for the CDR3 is TGTGCCAGCAGCGGAACAGCTTACGAGCAGTACTTC. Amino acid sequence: CASSGTAYEQYF.

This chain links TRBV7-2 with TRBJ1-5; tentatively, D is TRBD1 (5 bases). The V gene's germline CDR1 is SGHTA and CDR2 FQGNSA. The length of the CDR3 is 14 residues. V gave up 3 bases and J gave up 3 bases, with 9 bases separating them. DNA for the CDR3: TGTGCCAGCAGCTTCTGGGGGTACAATCAGCCCCAGCATTTT. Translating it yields CASSFWGYNQPQHF.

The CDR3 nucleotides are TGTGCCAGCAACTCAGCGGGAGGGCCGGATGAGCAGTACTTC. Amino acid sequence: CASNSAGGPDEQYF. The gene calls are TRBV9 and TRBJ2-7; 10 nucleotides agree with TRBD2. This CDR3 is built from 14 residues. Germline CDR1 and CDR2: SGDLS and YYNGEE. V was clipped by 6 bases and J by 7 bases; unmatched bases: 10.

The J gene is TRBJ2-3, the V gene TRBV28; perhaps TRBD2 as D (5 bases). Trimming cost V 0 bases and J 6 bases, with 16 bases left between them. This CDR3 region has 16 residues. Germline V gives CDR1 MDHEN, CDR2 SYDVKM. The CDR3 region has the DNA TGTGCCAGCAGTTTATGGGAGGCTCTCTCGGGGGATACGCAGTATTTT. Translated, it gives CASSLWEALSGDTQYF.

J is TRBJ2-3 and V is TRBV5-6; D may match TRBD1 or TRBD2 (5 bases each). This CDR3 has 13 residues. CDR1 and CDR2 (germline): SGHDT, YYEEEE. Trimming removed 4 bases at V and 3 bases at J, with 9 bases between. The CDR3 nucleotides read TGTGCCAGCAGCCCGGGACGGACAGATACGCAGTATTTT. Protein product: CASSPGRTDTQYF.

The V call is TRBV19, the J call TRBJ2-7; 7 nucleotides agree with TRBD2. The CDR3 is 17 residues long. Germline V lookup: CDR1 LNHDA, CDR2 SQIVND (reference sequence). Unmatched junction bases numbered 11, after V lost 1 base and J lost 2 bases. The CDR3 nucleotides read TGTGCCAGTAGTATAGCGGCGGGAGAGTCCTATGCCTACGAGCAGTACTTC. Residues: CASSIAAGESYAYEQYF.

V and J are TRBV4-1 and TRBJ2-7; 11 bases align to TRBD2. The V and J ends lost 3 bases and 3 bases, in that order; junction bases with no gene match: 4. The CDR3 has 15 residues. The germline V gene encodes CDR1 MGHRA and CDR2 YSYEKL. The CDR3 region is CASSHGLAGNYEQYF. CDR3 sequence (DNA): TGCGCCAGCAGCCACGGACTAGCGGGTAACTACGAGCAGTACTTC.

DNA for the CDR3: TGTGCCAGCAGCCCCGGGACAGACTCGGGAAAACTGTTTTTT. It encodes CASSPGTDSGKLFF. The chain combines TRBV5-4 with TRBJ1-4; TRBD1 matches 7 bases. The length of the CDR3 is 14 residues. After removal of 4 bases from V and 10 bases from J, the junction contained 10 bases not matched to a gene. CDR1 SGHNT and CDR2 YYREEE come from the germline V gene (reference sequence).

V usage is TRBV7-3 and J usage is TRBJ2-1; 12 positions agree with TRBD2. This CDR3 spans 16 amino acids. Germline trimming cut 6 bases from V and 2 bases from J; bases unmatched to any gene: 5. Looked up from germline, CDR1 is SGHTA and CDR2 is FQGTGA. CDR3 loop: CASRQTSGRPYNEQFF. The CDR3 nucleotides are TGTGCCAGCAGACAAACTAGCGGGAGGCCCTACAATGAGCAGTTCTTC.

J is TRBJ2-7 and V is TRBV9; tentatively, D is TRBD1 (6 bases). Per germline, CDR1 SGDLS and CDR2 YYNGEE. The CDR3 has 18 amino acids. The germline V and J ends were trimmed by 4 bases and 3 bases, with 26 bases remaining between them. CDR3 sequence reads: CASSFPGTPKKRLYEQYF. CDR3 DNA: TGTGCCAGCAGCTTTCCCGGGACACCAAAAAAAAGACTCTACGAGCAGTACTTC.

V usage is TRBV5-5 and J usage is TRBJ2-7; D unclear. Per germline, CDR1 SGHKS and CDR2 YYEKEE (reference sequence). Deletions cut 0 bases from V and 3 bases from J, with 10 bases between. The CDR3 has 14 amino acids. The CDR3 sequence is CASSLGQTFYEQYF. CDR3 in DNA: TGTGCCAGCAGCTTGGGCCAGACCTTCTACGAGCAGTACTTC.

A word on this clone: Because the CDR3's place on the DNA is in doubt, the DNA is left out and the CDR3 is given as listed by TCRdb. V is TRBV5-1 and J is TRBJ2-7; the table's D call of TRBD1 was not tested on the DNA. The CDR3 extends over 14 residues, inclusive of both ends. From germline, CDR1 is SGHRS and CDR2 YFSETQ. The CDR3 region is CASSSSGQGHEQYF.